The entry below gives a single TCR beta chain sequence along with its context. Its antigen is currently unknown. This sample is part of a study of T cell responses to AZD1222 COVID-19 vaccine. The study's findings and limits: The sample set comprised mostly white British donors with more females, and clonal diversity was possibly underestimated.

From germline, CDR1 is MNHEY and CDR2 SVGAGI. V lost 8 bases and J lost 1, with 15 bases in between. CDR3 length: 14 amino acids. Profiling relied on immunoSEQ multiplex PCR, and the TCRdb table lists in-frame clones only, not all of them. The repertoire holds approximately 170,000 clones, over 85% seen once, with over 1.5% in the top ten. This specimen was peripheral blood, taken on day 0 of AZD1222 vaccination. The V gene is TRBV6-5, the J gene TRBJ2-7; tentatively, D is TRBD2 (6 bases). The sequence was collected from an adult in good health. In DNA, the CDR3 is TGTGCCAGCTCCCTTAAGACTAGTTCCTACGAGCAGTACTTC. Translating gives CASSLKTSSYEQYF.